This T cell receptor beta chain was documented in a study of molecular identifiers for immune sequencing clone quantification. The overall study: Five portions were made in replicates from RNA of roughly 20,000 or 100,000 naive CD8 cells, and four underwent sequencing.

Preparation of the bulk TCR libraries relied on previously described methods and listed TCR primers. One entry per CDR3 protein results from TCRdb running MiXCR on the PCR reads. The table lists nearly 650,000 distinct CDR3 sequences, 25% of them singletons. Between roughly 19,000 and 1,100,000 sorted cells, with 10%, 30% or 50% RNA, yielded naive CD8 libraries. The sequenced material came from naive CD8+ T cells from blood, with Jurkat cell RNA spiked in. The subset here: FACS-sorted CD8+CD4-CCR7+CD45RA+ naive T cells. The clonotype comes from a human donor in good health. Some libraries in this study had Jurkat cell RNA spiked in.

CDR3 nucleotides: TGCAGCGTTGAAGGACTAGCGGGAGGGCGTCGGGAGCAGTTCTTC. Its protein is CSVEGLAGGRREQFF. The J gene is TRBJ2-1, the V gene TRBV29-1; 14 positions agree with TRBD2. From germline, CDR1 is SQVTM and CDR2 ANQGSEA. This CDR3 region has 15 residues. V gave up 1 base and J gave up 10 bases; unmatched junction bases: 6.